Listed below are T cell receptor beta chains from one sample, sequenced in a study of cytomegalovirus exposure and HLA in healthy donors. This table comes from immunoSEQ multiplex PCR, and its TCRdb copy is limited to in-frame clones, with some not included. The sample holds approximately 110,000 clones; roughly 85% are singletons and the top ten take 3% to 4%. Input material: PBMCs. The receptor source for this set is a woman aged 35 to 49 in good health and CMV-seronegative. The CDR3 runs from the conserved cysteine through the conserved F or W. A D gene is named only where the DNA matches it firmly. Clone sizes are given selectively: once, few, many, or a class where the clone is expanded.

. TRBJ2-4 . 13 TRBV19 CASSGGGLNIQYF TGTGCCAGTAGTGGGGGGGGGCTGAACATTCAGTACTTC
. TRBJ1-6 . 15 TRBV6-5 CASSPLEAYNSPLHF TGTGCCAGCAGTCCCTTGGAGGCGTATAATTCACCCCTCCACTTT
. TRBJ1-2 . 14 TRBV11-2 CASSLDRAGEGYTF TGTGCCAGCAGCTTAGATAGGGCAGGGGAAGGCTACACCTTC
. TRBJ1-5 . 15 TRBV27 CASSLSQGSNQPQHF TGTGCCAGCAGTTTATCGCAGGGGAGCAATCAGCCCCAGCATTTT
TRBD2 TRBJ2-7 . 16 TRBV4-3 CASSQSQGTSLYEQYF TGCGCCAGCAGCCAATCTCAGGGGACTAGTCTGTACGAGCAGTACTTC
TRBD1 TRBJ1-1 . 15 TRBV4-1 CASSQDRGRNTEAFF TGCGCCAGCAGCCAAGATAGGGGGCGGAACACTGAAGCTTTCTTT
. TRBJ1-2 . 14 TRBV28 CASTSVGGVVGYTF TGTGCCAGCACCTCCGTTGGGGGGGTGGTTGGCTACACCTTC
. TRBJ2-1 . 14 TRBV10-3 CAISDIQVVDEQFF TGTGCCATCAGTGATATCCAGGTGGTGGATGAGCAGTTCTTC
. TRBJ1-1 . 13 TRBV27 CASSSGQSTEAFF TGTGCCAGCAGCTCCGGACAGAGCACTGAAGCTTTCTTT
. TRBJ2-7 . 15 TRBV7-2 CASSKSRTASYEQYF TGTGCCAGCAGCAAATCCCGAACAGCCTCCTACGAGCAGTACTTC
TRBD2 TRBJ2-1 . 17 TRBV28 CASSPHRSTSGEDEQFF TGTGCCAGCAGTCCTCACCGGTCGACTAGCGGGGAGGATGAGCAGTTCTTC
. TRBJ1-2 . 11 TRBV19 CASSNYYGYTF TGTGCCAGTAGTAACTACTATGGCTACACCTTC
TRBD1 TRBJ2-7 . 13 TRBV5-1 CASSQGQIYEQYF TGCGCCAGCAGCCAGGGACAGATCTACGAGCAGTACTTC
. TRBJ2-7 . 14 TRBV5-1 CASSWDKLTYEQYF TGCGCCAGCAGCTGGGACAAATTGACCTACGAGCAGTACTTC
TRBD1 TRBJ1-5 . 16 TRBV5-6 CASSLTGTEYNQPQHF TGTGCCAGCAGCTTAACCGGGACAGAGTACAATCAGCCCCAGCATTTT
. TRBJ1-1 . 15 TRBV19 CASSAPFSGKTEAFF TGTGCCAGTAGTGCTCCCTTTTCAGGGAAGACTGAAGCTTTCTTT
. TRBJ1-2 . 17 TRBV19 CASSTAGGQPANYGYTF TGTGCCAGTAGTACGGCGGGGGGTCAGCCCGCTAACTATGGCTACACCTTC
TRBD1 TRBJ2-5 . 13 TRBV6-5 CASSSDREETQYF TGTGCCAGCAGTTCGGACAGGGAAGAGACCCAGTACTTC
TRBD1 TRBJ1-1 . 15 TRBV7-8 CASSPTGGEGTEAFF TGTGCCAGCAGTCCGACAGGGGGAGAAGGCACTGAAGCTTTCTTT
. TRBJ2-7 . 15 TRBV11-2 CASSIALGGAREQYF TGTGCCAGCAGCATAGCCCTCGGGGGAGCGAGGGAGCAGTACTTC
TRBD1 TRBJ1-4 . 18 TRBV7-9 CASSLPGQSLRGNEKLFF TGTGCCAGCAGCTTGCCGGGACAGTCCCTCCGGGGGAATGAAAAACTGTTTTTT
. TRBJ1-2 . 15 TRBV4-2 CASSQEARPVYGYTF TGTGCCAGCAGCCAAGAGGCGCGGCCAGTCTATGGCTACACCTTC
. TRBJ2-1 . 16 TRBV5-4 CASTPDPQGTYNEQFF TGTGCCAGCACCCCGGACCCACAGGGCACCTACAATGAGCAGTTCTTC
TRBD2 TRBJ2-5 . 14 TRBV11-2 CASTSGRAGETQYF TGTGCCAGTACCAGCGGGAGGGCCGGGGAGACCCAGTACTTC
TRBD2 TRBJ2-1 few 16 TRBV4-2 CASSVSGVSSYNEQFF TGTGCCAGCAGCGTAAGCGGGGTAAGCTCCTACAATGAGCAGTTCTTC
. TRBJ2-1 . 11 TRBV28 CASSLRGEQFF TGTGCCAGCAGTCTAAGAGGTGAGCAGTTCTTC
TRBD2 TRBJ2-1 . 17 TRBV11-2 CASSMRRAGGAYNEQFF TGTGCCAGCAGTATGAGACGAGCGGGGGGAGCCTACAATGAGCAGTTCTTC
TRBD1 TRBJ1-6 few 17 TRBV27 CASSLEDRTGTNSPLHF TGTGCCAGCAGTTTAGAGGACAGGACAGGGACTAATTCACCCCTCCACTTT
TRBD1 TRBJ1-1 . 15 TRBV7-2 CASSPDGTGYTEAFF TGTGCCAGCAGCCCAGACGGGACAGGCTACACTGAAGCTTTCTTT
. TRBJ1-1 . 12 TRBV27 CASSSRNTEAFF TGTGCCAGCAGTTCCAGGAACACTGAAGCTTTCTTT
TRBD1 TRBJ2-1 . 15 TRBV4-3 CASSLSGTGGNEQFF TGCGCCAGCAGCCTCAGCGGAACAGGGGGAAATGAGCAGTTCTTC
. TRBJ1-2 . 15 TRBV10-3 CAISESSTEGYGYTF TGTGCCATCAGTGAGTCAAGCACAGAGGGCTATGGCTACACCTTC
TRBD1 TRBJ1-5 . 15 TRBV7-2 CASSLGTGLNQPQHF TGTGCCAGCAGCTTGGGGACAGGGCTCAATCAGCCCCAGCATTTT
TRBD1 TRBJ2-6 few 16 TRBV29-1 CSAAGTGASGANVLTF TGCAGCGCCGCCGGGACAGGAGCCTCTGGGGCCAACGTCCTGACTTTC
TRBD1 TRBJ2-2 . 16 TRBV5-1 CASSPGDRVGTGELFF TGCGCCAGCAGCCCCGGGGACAGGGTTGGCACCGGGGAGCTGTTTTTT
TRBD2 TRBJ2-7 . 15 TRBV6-5 CASRGTSGSSYEQYF TGTGCCAGCAGGGGGACTAGCGGGAGCTCCTACGAGCAGTACTTC
TRBD1 TRBJ1-2 . 14 TRBV10-2 CASSEDRVDYGYTF TGCGCCAGCAGTGAGGACAGGGTGGACTATGGCTACACCTTC
. TRBJ1-5 . 14 TRBV7-2 CASSADYSNQPQHF TGTGCCAGCAGCGCAGACTATAGCAATCAGCCCCAGCATTTT
. TRBJ1-2 . 14 TRBV7-2 CASSLGSFNYGYTF TGTGCCAGCAGCTTAGGTTCCTTTAACTATGGCTACACCTTC
. TRBJ1-2 once 13 TRBV9 CASSVQGIGGYTF TGTGCCAGCAGCGTACAGGGCATAGGTGGCTACACCTTC
TRBD1 TRBJ2-1 . 17 TRBV28 CASTPQESGGAHNEQFF TGTGCCAGTACCCCCCAAGAGTCAGGGGGCGCACACAATGAGCAGTTCTTC
. TRBJ2-6 . 20 TRBV5-1 CASSLAVQGLLASGANVLTF TGCGCCAGCAGCTTGGCCGTACAGGGTCTCCTCGCTTCTGGGGCCAACGTCCTGACTTTC
TRBD1 TRBJ2-1 . 17 TRBV4-3 CASSQDPTGSPDNEQFF TGCGCCAGCAGCCAAGACCCGACAGGGTCCCCGGACAATGAGCAGTTCTTC
TRBD1 TRBJ1-2 . 14 TRBV5-4 CASTPSQGNYGYTF TGTGCCAGCACGCCCTCACAGGGGAACTATGGCTACACCTTC
. TRBJ1-6 few 15 TRBV30 CAWREDSFYNSPLHF TGTGCCTGGAGGGAAGACAGTTTCTATAATTCACCCCTCCACTTT
TRBD2 TRBJ2-7 . 16 TRBV4-1 CASSQETTSETYEQYF TGCGCCAGCAGCCAAGAAACAACTAGCGAGACCTACGAGCAGTACTTC
. TRBJ1-2 . 16 TRBV6-1 CASREQGRAANYGYTF TGTGCCAGCAGGGAACAGGGAAGGGCAGCTAACTATGGCTACACCTTC
TRBD1 TRBJ2-3 . 15 TRBV4-2 CASSHGDRDTDTQYF TGTGCCAGCAGCCATGGGGACAGGGACACAGATACGCAGTATTTT
TRBD1 TRBJ2-2 . 14 TRBV29-1 CSVGDRGNGGELFF TGCAGCGTTGGGGACAGGGGGAATGGCGGGGAGCTGTTTTTT
TRBD1 TRBJ1-6 few 16 TRBV7-2 CASSPTGGALGSPLHF TGTGCCAGCAGTCCCACAGGGGGCGCTTTGGGTTCACCCCTCCACTTT
. TRBJ2-2 . 16 TRBV7-9 CASSLIQGKNTGELFF TGTGCCAGCAGCTTAATTCAGGGAAAGAACACCGGGGAGCTGTTTTTT
TRBD2 TRBJ2-1 . 17 TRBV9 CASSVASGTSGGYEQFF TGTGCCAGCAGCGTAGCGTCCGGGACTAGCGGGGGCTATGAGCAGTTCTTC
. TRBJ2-1 . 15 TRBV18 CASSLASPRSSEQFF TGTGCCAGCTCATTGGCTAGCCCTAGATCCAGTGAGCAGTTCTTC